Following are 23 T cell receptor beta chains from one sample sequenced in a study of human T cells and chemical hapten exposure (dated by TCRdb to the early 2020s). The library was made by RACE. TCRdb names NextSeq 500 as the instrument used. TCRdb reprocessed the public reads (quality trimming at Q25 with fastp, clone calling with MiXCR) and kept in-frame beta chains. Each CDR3 protein gets just one entry, which takes the most common genes and DNA from the rows behind it. The sample table contains 80,000 to 100,000 distinct CDR3 sequences; only one count was recorded for about a tenth of them. The ten largest clones add up to roughly 3.7% of the sample. Per the publication, the time point label means: patch test 3, about 24 weeks after DPC sensitization. What this sample's treatment or condition label stands for: therapeutic diphenylcyclopropenone sensitization with weekly scalp DPC. The source was whole blood, collected in connection with sensitization to the hapten diphenylcyclopropenone (DPC). The receptors here all came from a woman aged 45-65 years with alopecia areata. Some clones in this sample may be carry-over from other donors' samples.

This clonotype appeared many times. The chain combines TRBV27 with TRBJ1-1; 7 bases map to TRBD1. CDR1 MNHEY and CDR2 SMNVEV come from the germline V gene (reference sequence). This CDR3 has 15 amino acids. Losses at the gene ends were 3 bases for V and 1 base for J; bases not matched to a gene: 5. CDR3 sequence reads: CASSFRRGPNTEAFF. CDR3 sequence (DNA): TGTGCCAGCAGTTTTAGGAGGGGGCCGAACACTGAAGCTTTCTTT.

At least ten counts were recorded for this clonotype. CDR3 residues: CATETGQPSSYEQYF. DNA for the CDR3: TGTGCCACCGAGACAGGTCAACCGAGCTCCTACGAGCAGTACTTC. The chain carries TRBV6-2 or TRBV6-3 and TRBJ2-7; tentatively, D is TRBD1 (6 bases). Germline CDR1 and CDR2: MNHEY and SVGEGT. V shed 10 bases and J shed 0 bases, with 19 bases lying between them. The CDR3 runs to 15 residues.

There are many counts of this clonotype. The DNA of the CDR3 is TGTGCCAGCAGCTTAGATGCGGATCAGGGGGCTTTCTACGAGCAGTACTTC. Translated, it gives CASSLDADQGAFYEQYF. The chain couples TRBV11-2 to TRBJ2-7, with 8 bases fitting TRBD1. V was pared by 0 bases and J by 3 bases, with 10 bases of the junction left unmatched. Germline CDR1 reads SGHAT; CDR2 reads FQNNGV. The CDR3 extends over 17 amino acids. The full variable domain, its missing parts supplied by reference TRBV11-2 and TRBJ2-7, is EAGVAQSPRYKIIEKRQSVAFWCNPISGHATLYWYQQILGQGPKLLIQFQNNGVVDDSQLPKDRFSAERLKGVDSTLKIQPAKLEDSAVYLCASSLDADQGAFYEQYFGPGTRLTVT.

This chain connects TRBV5-5 to TRBJ1-5; D not resolved. The CDR3 consists of 16 residues. The germline V and J ends were trimmed by 5 bases and 3 bases, with 18 bases remaining between them. Germline loops: CDR1 SGHKS, CDR2 YYEKEE (reference sequence). CDR3 in amino acids: CASSPVTSSANQPQHF. In nucleotides, the CDR3 is TGTGCCAGCAGTCCCGTTACTAGCTCTGCCAATCAGCCCCAGCATTTT. Full variable domain (rest looked up from reference TRBV5-5 and TRBJ1-5): DAGVTQSPTHLIKTRGQQVTLRCSPISGHKSVSWYQQVLGQGPQFIFQYYEKEERGRGNFPDRFSARQFPNYSSELNVNALLLGDSALYLCASSPVTSSANQPQHFGDGTRLSIL.

This clonotype was observed a handful of times. The chain links TRBV27 to TRBJ2-3; no definite D call. V gave up 3 bases and J gave up 5 bases, with 12 bases separating them. From germline, CDR1 is MNHEY and CDR2 SMNVEV (reference sequence). The CDR3 length is 14 residues. CDR3 sequence: CASSFWATLDTQYF. For the CDR3, the DNA is TGTGCCAGCAGTTTTTGGGCCACCTTAGATACGCAGTATTTT.

A few counts support this clonotype. The chain joins TRBV12-3 or TRBV12-4 to TRBJ2-4, with 11 nucleotides matching TRBD2. The junction had 8 bases not matched to a gene; V was cut back by 5 bases and J by 14 bases. The CDR3 totals 13 residues. The CDR3 bases are TGTGCCAGCAGTCCCTTAGCGGGAGGGCTGGAGTACTTC. It is translated as CASSPLAGGLEYF.

This clonotype was seen at least ten times. The rearrangement uses TRBV4-1 and TRBJ2-5; TRBD1 might be the D (6 bases). Germline CDR1 is MGHRA and CDR2 is YSYEKL. This CDR3 is built from 15 residues. V lost 0 bases and J 5 bases, leaving 13 bases between the germline ends. The CDR3 coding sequence is TGCGCCAGCAGCCAAGATGGTTCAGGGGACGAGACCCAGTACTTC. This encodes CASSQDGSGDETQYF.

This clonotype was detected ten times or more. The rearrangement links TRBV7-3 to TRBJ1-2; possibly TRBD1 for D (6 bases). The V end lost 4 bases, the J end lost 4 bases, and 16 bases lay between the germline ends. Germline CDR1 and CDR2: SGHTA and FQGTGA. The CDR3 covers 15 residues. The DNA for the CDR3 is TGTGCCAGCAGCTCTGGACAGCCGGGACTCTATGGCTACACCTTC. Its translation: CASSSGQPGLYGYTF.

This clonotype was detected many times. The chain couples TRBV3-1 to TRBJ1-5; D remains unclear. CDR3 length equals 15 residues. V was trimmed by 0 bases and J by 0 bases, leaving 6 bases between them. Germline CDR1 reads LGHDT; CDR2 reads YNNKEL (reference sequence). The chain's CDR3 is CASSQEWGSNQPQHF. The CDR3 DNA reads as TGTGCCAGCAGCCAAGAGTGGGGTAGCAATCAGCCCCAGCATTTT.

CDR3 loop: CASSPGTSGNGETQYF. CDR3 nucleotide sequence: TGTGCCAGCAGCCCGGGGACTAGCGGGAATGGAGAGACCCAGTACTTC. The chain is built from TRBV7-8 and TRBJ2-5; 13 nucleotides match TRBD2. This CDR3 is built from 16 residues. Germline V gives CDR1 SGHVS, CDR2 FQNEAQ. The junction had 7 bases not matched to a gene; V was cut back by 5 bases and J by 4 bases.

V is TRBV11-2 and J is TRBJ1-6, with no clear D. V gave up 5 bases and J gave up 9 bases, with 17 bases separating them. The V gene's germline CDR1 is SGHAT and CDR2 FQNNGV. CDR3 length: 15 residues. The CDR3 loop is CASSPDSRLGSPLHF. The CDR3 DNA reads TGTGCCAGCAGCCCAGATAGCCGGTTGGGTTCACCCCTCCACTTT.

DNA of the CDR3: TGTGCCAGCGAGGCCCGAGACACAGATACGCAGTATTTT. It is translated as CASEARDTDTQYF. V usage is TRBV7-9 and J usage is TRBJ2-3; unclear D gene. CDR1 is SEHNR, CDR2 FQNEAQ, per germline (reference sequence). This CDR3 contains 13 residues. V was cut by 8 bases and J by 2 bases, with 11 bases left in between.

The genes are TRBV30 and TRBJ2-7; D not certain. From germline, CDR1 is GTSNPN and CDR2 SVGIG (reference sequence). This CDR3 region has 11 residues. V lost 0 bases and J 9 bases, leaving 9 bases between the germline ends. As DNA, the CDR3 is TGTGCCTGGAGTGTGGGTGTCGGGCAGTACTTC. Encoded protein: CAWSVGVGQYF.

This clonotype has at least ten counts. In DNA, the CDR3 is TGCGCCAGCAGCAAGGGACAGGGTGACACTGAAGCTTTCTTT. It yields the protein CASSKGQGDTEAFF. The chain couples TRBV5-1 to TRBJ1-1; 9 positions agree with TRBD1. Unmatched junction bases numbered 4, after V lost 4 bases and J lost 3 bases. The CDR3 is made up of 14 amino acids. The germline V gene encodes CDR1 SGHRS and CDR2 YFSETQ.

This clonotype turned up a few times. The chain couples TRBV29-1 to TRBJ2-3; weak D call: TRBD2 (5 bases). V shed 7 bases and J shed 4 bases, with 9 bases lying between them. The length of the CDR3 is 11 residues. CDR1 and CDR2 (germline): SQVTM, ANQGSEA. DNA for the CDR3: TGCAGCGGGGAGTTGGCAGATACGCAGTATTTT. Translating it yields CSGELADTQYF.

This chain links TRBV11-1 with TRBJ2-5; TRBD2 aligns across 14 bases. CDR1 and CDR2 (germline): SGHAT, FQDESV (reference sequence). The CDR3 extends over 17 amino acids. V lost 5 bases, J lost 1 base, and 6 bases stayed unmatched. CDR3 sequence reads: CASSPGLAGVGQETQYF. CDR3 in DNA: TGTGCCAGCAGCCCGGGACTAGCGGGAGTGGGCCAAGAGACCCAGTACTTC.

Ten or more counts support this clonotype. The J gene is TRBJ2-3, the V gene TRBV29-1, with D maybe TRBD1 (6 bases). V gave up 6 bases and J gave up 6 bases, with 10 bases separating them. Germline-derived CDR1 and CDR2 are SQVTM and ANQGSEA. This CDR3 spans 11 amino acids. CDR3 residues: CSVSQGDTQYF. The CDR3 DNA reads as TGCAGCGTCTCGCAGGGGGATACGCAGTATTTT.

V is TRBV19 and J is TRBJ2-3, with D possibly matching TRBD1 (5 bases). This CDR3 comprises 15 residues. Trimming cost V 4 bases and J 4 bases, with 15 bases left between them. Germline-derived CDR1 and CDR2 are LNHDA and SQIVND (reference sequence). The CDR3 bases are TGTGCCAGTAGTAGCCGGCGCAGGGCACCAGATACGCAGTATTTT. Its translation: CASSSRRRAPDTQYF.

This clonotype was seen a handful of times. V and J are TRBV24-1 and TRBJ2-6; D call uncertain. CDR1 is KGHDR, CDR2 SFDVKD, per germline. The V end lost 5 bases, the J end lost 8 bases, and 18 bases lay between the germline ends. The CDR3 runs to 16 residues. The CDR3 sequence: CATSGSESGVSNVLTF. In nucleotides, the CDR3 is TGTGCCACCAGTGGCTCGGAATCGGGTGTGTCCAACGTCCTGACTTTC.

This clonotype has a count of ten or more. This chain connects TRBV18 to TRBJ2-3; no clear D. Germline V lookup: CDR1 KGHSH, CDR2 LQKENI. CDR3 length equals 12 residues. Trimming left V 3 bases short and J 2 bases short, with 3 bases between. This chain's CDR3 is CASSPYTDTQYF. Written as DNA, the CDR3 is TGTGCCAGCTCACCGTACACAGATACGCAGTATTTT. Filled out from reference TRBV18 and TRBJ2-3, the complete variable domain reads NAGVMQNPRHLVRRRGQEARLRCSPMKGHSHVYWYRQLPEEGLKFMVYLQKENIIDESGMPKERFSAEFPKEGPSILRIQQVVRGDSAAYFCASSPYTDTQYFGPGTRLTVL.

The V gene is TRBV7-8, the J gene TRBJ2-1; possibly TRBD1 for D (6 bases). CDR1 is SGHVS and CDR2 is FQNEAQ in the germline V gene. Trimming took 5 bases from V and 8 from J, leaving 22 bases between them. The CDR3 is 16 residues long. CDR3 nucleotides: TGTGCCAGCAGCCTAGGGGGTAGAGGGCCCAGGGATGAGCAGTTCTTC. Translated: CASSLGGRGPRDEQFF.

This clonotype was recorded at least ten times. The J gene is TRBJ1-5, the V gene TRBV18; perhaps TRBD1 as D (5 bases). Looked up from germline, CDR1 is KGHSH and CDR2 is LQKENI. V was trimmed by 2 bases and J by 2 bases, leaving 10 bases between them. The CDR3 extends over 15 amino acids. The CDR3 nucleotides read TGTGCCAGCTCACCAGTTAGAGGGGGCAATCAGCCCCAGCATTTT. This codes for CASSPVRGGNQPQHF. Drawing the rest from reference TRBV18 and TRBJ1-5, the complete variable domain is NAGVMQNPRHLVRRRGQEARLRCSPMKGHSHVYWYRQLPEEGLKFMVYLQKENIIDESGMPKERFSAEFPKEGPSILRIQQVVRGDSAAYFCASSPVRGGNQPQHFGDGTRLSIL.

This clonotype was detected only a few times. The chain uses TRBV11-3 and TRBJ2-5; TRBD2 agrees at 8 bases. The CDR3 runs 15 residues. V lost 3 bases to trimming and J lost 0 bases; unmatched junction nucleotides: 3. The germline V gene encodes CDR1 SGHNT and CDR2 YENEEA. The CDR3 bases are TGTGCCAGCAGCTTGGACGGGAGGGACCAAGAGACCCAGTACTTC. It translates to CASSLDGRDQETQYF.